These 18 T cell receptor beta chains originate from one sample sequenced in a study of blood T cells in healthy people across ages. Combining a sample-barcoded 5' primer with a J-beta primer mix, a second PCR ran for roughly 6 to 12 cycles. TCRdb independently ran MiXCR on the 5' RACE reads; one entry per CDR3 protein. The sample includes 1,500,000 or so distinct CDR3 sequences, approximately 59% of them seen just once. The specimen sequenced was blood. Every receptor here comes from a man aged 18 to 30 in good health.

J is TRBJ2-7 and V is TRBV12-3 or TRBV12-4, with 7 bases matching TRBD1. This CDR3 comprises 16 residues. J lost 2 bases, V lost 5 bases, and 12 bases had no gene match. In nucleotides, the CDR3 is TGTGCCAGCAGTACCGGTTCCTGGGACAGCCCCTACGAGCAGTACTTC. It translates to CASSTGSWDSPYEQYF.

The rearrangement links TRBV20-1 to TRBJ2-2; D is ambiguous. V lost 0 bases to trimming and J lost 1 base, with 3 bases between them. Germline V gives CDR1 DFQATT, CDR2 SNEGSKA (reference sequence). The CDR3 is made up of 13 amino acids. The CDR3 bases are TGCAGTGCTAGAGAAGTGAACACCGGGGAGCTGTTTTTT. It yields the protein CSAREVNTGELFF.

This clonotype was seen a handful of times. The rearrangement uses TRBV4-3 and TRBJ1-2; D uncertain. Trimming took off 4 bases at V and 4 bases at J, with 7 bases between the two ends. CDR3 length equals 12 residues. Germline CDR1 is LGHNA and CDR2 is YSLEER. The CDR3 DNA reads TGCGCCAGCAGCCGAGATCGCTATGGCTACACCTTC. It yields the protein CASSRDRYGYTF.

The J gene is TRBJ2-6, the V gene TRBV5-1; TRBD1 matches 8 bases. Germline V lookup: CDR1 SGHRS, CDR2 YFSETQ. CDR3 size: 15 residues. V lost 7 bases to trimming and J lost 0 bases; unmatched junction nucleotides: 3. The CDR3 DNA reads as TGCGCCAGCGGGACAGGATTCTCTGGGGCCAACGTCCTGACTTTC. This translates into CASGTGFSGANVLTF.

This clonotype was observed a few times. The chain has TRBV5-1 and TRBJ2-7; tentatively, D is TRBD2 (5 bases). CDR1 and CDR2 from the germline V gene are SGHRS and YFSETQ. The germline V and J ends were trimmed by 6 bases and 0 bases, with 16 bases remaining between them. This CDR3 has 15 residues. CDR3 amino acids: CASIEGLNTSYEQYF. CDR3 bases: TGCGCCAGCATCGAGGGTCTTAACACCTCCTACGAGCAGTACTTC.

The table lists this clonotype with a few counts. The genes are TRBV20-1 and TRBJ2-7, with 8 bases identical to TRBD2. There are 15 residues in the CDR3. V lost 5 bases, J lost 0 bases, and 9 bases stayed unmatched. In germline, CDR1 is DFQATT, CDR2 SNEGSKA (reference sequence). In nucleotides, the CDR3 is TGCAGTGCTTACCTTAGCGGGGCTAGCTCCTACGAGCAGTACTTC. Protein sequence: CSAYLSGASSYEQYF.

This clonotype appeared a few times. J is TRBJ1-4 and V is TRBV20-1; D not resolved. The V gene's germline CDR1 is DFQATT and CDR2 SNEGSKA (reference sequence). This CDR3 is 12 amino acids long. Trimming took off 6 bases at V and 4 bases at J, with 9 bases between the two ends. CDR3 coding DNA: TGCAGTGCCTTGGACGGTAATGAAAAACTGTTTTTT. It translates to CSALDGNEKLFF.

V and J are TRBV6-5 and TRBJ2-3; 10 bases align to TRBD1. Germline values: CDR1 MNHEY, CDR2 SVGAGI. CDR3 size: 15 residues. With V trimmed by 6 bases and J by 7 bases, 10 bases remained unmatched. As DNA, the CDR3 is TGTGCCAGCAGACTCCTCCGGGACAGGGGAAATACGCAGTATTTT. This sequence encodes CASRLLRDRGNTQYF.

This clonotype appeared a few times. The chain is built from TRBV12-3 or TRBV12-4 and TRBJ1-2; D perhaps matches TRBD1 (6 bases). The CDR3 consists of 12 residues. The germline V and J ends were trimmed by 3 bases and 8 bases, with 10 bases remaining between them. The CDR3 spells CASSFRGDGYTF. The CDR3 DNA reads as TGTGCCAGCAGTTTTAGGGGGGACGGCTACACCTTC.

The chain links TRBV7-9 to TRBJ1-1; D not certain. Trimming cost V 1 base and J 1 base, with 7 bases left between them. The CDR3 covers 14 residues. From germline, CDR1 is SEHNR and CDR2 FQNEAQ (reference sequence). CDR3 nucleotide sequence: TGTGCCAGCAGCTTAGAGTGGACGAACACTGAAGCTTTCTTT. This translates into CASSLEWTNTEAFF. Based on the CDR3 plus reference TRBV7-9 and TRBJ1-1, the full variable domain is DTGVSQNPRHKITKRGQNVTFRCDPISEHNRLYWYRQTLGQGPEFLTYFQNEAQLEKSRLLSDRFSAERPKGSFSTLEIQRTEQGDSAMYLCASSLEWTNTEAFFGQGTRLTVV.

This clonotype was seen at least ten times. The chain links TRBV29-1 to TRBJ1-1, with TRBD1 identical over 11 bases. V dropped 7 bases and J dropped 4; count of bases not matched to a gene: 8. Germline lookup yields CDR1 SQVTM and CDR2 ANQGSEA. CDR3 size: 14 residues. The CDR3 sequence: CSANGQGAGTEAFF. The CDR3 coding sequence is TGCAGCGCTAACGGACAGGGGGCGGGCACTGAAGCTTTCTTT.

This clonotype was counted a few times. The J gene is TRBJ2-3, the V gene TRBV10-3; the D is unclear. Germline V lookup: CDR1 ENHRY, CDR2 SYGVKD. The V gene lost 10 bases and the J gene lost 0 bases, with 11 bases spanning the gap. CDR3 size: 13 residues. The CDR3 here is CATKAQSTDTQYF. The CDR3 DNA is TGTGCCACGAAAGCCCAGAGCACAGATACGCAGTATTTT.

V is TRBV5-1 and J is TRBJ1-1; D is unclear. The CDR3 sequence is 13 residues long. V lost 0 bases, J lost 1 base, and 4 bases lay in between. CDR1 and CDR2 from the germline V gene are SGHRS and YFSETQ. The CDR3 DNA sequence: TGCGCCAGCAGCTTGGAAACGAACACTGAAGCTTTCTTT. It is translated as CASSLETNTEAFF.

This rearrangement joins TRBV5-5 to TRBJ2-1, with TRBD1 identical over 12 bases. The length of the CDR3 is 16 residues. The ends lost 4 bases at V and 5 bases at J; junction bases unmatched: 7. Germline CDR1 reads SGHKS; CDR2 reads YYEKEE (reference sequence). CDR3 in DNA: TGTGCCAGCAGCGGGGGACAGGGGGCGCGTGACAATGAGCAGTTCTTC. The encoded protein is CASSGGQGARDNEQFF. Complete variable domain (other parts from reference TRBV5-5 and TRBJ2-1): DAGVTQSPTHLIKTRGQQVTLRCSPISGHKSVSWYQQVLGQGPQFIFQYYEKEERGRGNFPDRFSARQFPNYSSELNVNALLLGDSALYLCASSGGQGARDNEQFFGPGTRLTVL.

This clonotype was detected a few times. The J gene is TRBJ2-7, the V gene TRBV4-3; no clear D gene. The germline CDR1 and CDR2 sequences are LGHNA and YSLEER. V was shortened by 0 bases and J by 3 bases, with 12 bases between the two germline ends. CDR3 size: 15 residues. CDR3 bases: TGCGCCAGCAGCCAAGATGTGAGCACGAACTACGAGCAGTACTTC. Translated, it gives CASSQDVSTNYEQYF.

The genes are TRBV19 and TRBJ2-3, with unresolved D. Trimming pared 5 bases from V and 8 bases from J, leaving 14 bases between. This CDR3 has 13 amino acids. CDR1 is LNHDA and CDR2 is SQIVND in the germline V gene (reference sequence). CDR3 protein: CASSGSPFGTQYF. The CDR3 bases are TGTGCCAGTAGTGGTTCCCCATTTGGTACGCAGTATTTT.

This clonotype was observed a few times. The chain uses TRBV7-2 and TRBJ1-4; TRBD1 agrees at 12 bases. Unmatched junction bases numbered 10, after V lost 4 bases and J lost 10 bases. The CDR3 spans 16 residues. Germline V gives CDR1 SGHTA, CDR2 FQGNSA. The CDR3, as DNA: TGTGCCAGCAGCTCCTTCGGGGGACAGGGGGCCGGAAAACTGTTTTTT. Residues: CASSSFGGQGAGKLFF.

Comments on this clonotype: The junction differs from germline at one of its ends, possibly a read error. The gene calls are TRBV6-2 or TRBV6-3 and TRBJ2-1; 7 bases align to TRBD2. From germline, CDR1 is MNHEY and CDR2 SVGEGT. The CDR3 extends over 15 amino acids. CDR3 loop: CASSSTSASYNGQFF. For the CDR3, the DNA is TGTGCCAGCAGCTCTACTAGCGCCTCCTACAATGGGCAGTTCTTC.